These 32 T cell receptor beta chains share one sample of origin, sequenced in a study of blood T cells in healthy people across ages. Primed by a sample-barcoded 5' primer and a J-beta primer mix, a second PCR proceeded for about 6 to 12 cycles. TCRdb fed the 5' RACE reads into MiXCR, producing one record per CDR3 protein. The table includes roughly 2 million distinct CDR3 sequences, roughly 50% detected once. The sequenced material came from blood. The source is a middle-aged woman in good health.

The chain employs TRBV12-3 or TRBV12-4 and TRBJ2-1; TRBD2 might be the D (7 bases). This CDR3 contains 14 residues. V lost 9 bases, J lost 8 bases, and 20 bases lay in between. The CDR3 spells CASRGGQPTYEQFF. CDR3 DNA sequence: TGTGCCAGTAGGGGGGGGCAGCCTACATATGAGCAGTTCTTC.

The V call is TRBV20-1, the J call TRBJ1-2; D ambiguous. Trimming cost V 6 bases and J 8 bases, with 19 bases left between them. Per germline, CDR1 DFQATT and CDR2 SNEGSKA (reference sequence). There are 13 residues in the CDR3. Written as DNA, the CDR3 is TGCAGTGCCGGAGTATCGACGATTGGCGGCTACACCTTC. It encodes CSAGVSTIGGYTF.

This rearrangement joins TRBV24-1 to TRBJ2-1; TRBD2 matches at 11 bases. With V trimmed by 4 bases and J by 7 bases, 8 bases remained unmatched. CDR3 length: 16 residues. The germline V gene has CDR1 KGHDR and CDR2 SFDVKD. CDR3 sequence: CATSDPSGGTFNEQFF. The CDR3 region has the DNA TGTGCCACCAGTGACCCTAGCGGGGGGACCTTTAATGAGCAGTTCTTC.

This clonotype has a count of ten or more. This chain joins TRBV28 and TRBJ2-7; TRBD1 matches 7 bases. V shed 5 bases and J 3 bases; nucleotides not matched to a gene: 4. Germline CDR1 reads MDHEN; CDR2 reads SYDVKM. The CDR3 extends over 13 amino acids. The CDR3 protein is CASSPGQIYEQYF. In DNA, the CDR3 is TGTGCCAGCAGTCCGGGACAGATCTACGAGCAGTACTTC.

CDR3 bases: TGTGCCAGCAGTTACGCTGGACTAGACCAAGAGACCCAGTACTTC. Its protein is CASSYAGLDQETQYF. This chain uses TRBV6-5 with TRBJ2-5; the match to TRBD2 covers 7 bases. V shed 2 bases and J 0 bases; nucleotides not matched to a gene: 3. The CDR3 is 15 amino acids. From germline, CDR1 is MNHEY and CDR2 SVGAGI.

Concerning this clonotype itself: Possible read error: a much larger clone is one base away. This chain connects TRBV29-1 to TRBJ2-5; a possible D gene is TRBD2 (6 bases). The CDR3 contains 12 residues. Per the germline V gene, CDR1 is SQVTM and CDR2 is ANQGSEA. V lost 7 bases and J lost 11, with 20 bases in between. DNA for the CDR3: TGCAGCGCGCAAGGGCGGGGTCATGAGCAGTACTTC. Amino acid sequence: CSAQGRGHEQYF. Variable domain in full (rest from reference TRBV29-1 and TRBJ2-5): SAVISQKPSRDICQRGTSLTIQCQVDSQVTMMFWYRQQPGQSLTLIATANQGSEATYESGFVIDKFPISRPNLTFSTLTVSNMSPEDSSIYLCSAQGRGHEQYFGPGTRLLVL.

This sequence joins TRBV28 and TRBJ1-2; tentatively, D is TRBD1 (5 bases). Deletions cut 7 bases from V and 7 bases from J, with 10 bases between. CDR1 is MDHEN, CDR2 SYDVKM, per germline. The CDR3 runs to 11 residues. CDR3 sequence (DNA): TGTGCCAGCATCGGGGCGCGTGGCTACACCTTC. Residues: CASIGARGYTF.

This chain links TRBV7-2 with TRBJ2-1; the D gene is possibly TRBD2 (6 bases). This CDR3 comprises 13 residues. Trimming stripped 6 bases from V and 15 bases from J, with 21 bases between. Germline V gene data show CDR1 as SGHTA and CDR2 as FQGNSA. In DNA, the CDR3 is TGTGCCAGCAGTTTGGGGCCGGGAGACCCCCGGTTCTTC. Protein sequence: CASSLGPGDPRFF. The variable domain in full, completed from reference TRBV7-2 and TRBJ2-1, reads GAGVSQSPSNKVTEKGKDVELRCDPISGHTALYWYRQSLGQGLEFLIYFQGNSAPDKSGLPSDRFSAERTGGSVSTLTIQRTQQEDSAVYLCASSLGPGDPRFFGPGTRLTVL.

The chain links TRBV7-9 to TRBJ2-1; D perhaps matches TRBD2 (5 bases). The CDR3 has 15 residues. The V gene's germline CDR1 is SEHNR and CDR2 FQNEAQ (reference sequence). V dropped 5 bases and J dropped 2 bases, with 13 bases sitting between them. The CDR3 DNA sequence: TGTGCCAGCAGCCCTGTGGGAGAGGCCTACAATGAGCAGTTCTTC. Protein product: CASSPVGEAYNEQFF.

V and J are TRBV10-3 and TRBJ2-1; TRBD1 aligns across 9 bases. The J call may be wrong; the DNA end is better matched by TRBJ2-7. Germline V gene data show CDR1 as ENHRY and CDR2 as SYGVKD. This CDR3 region has 14 residues. Written as DNA, the CDR3 is TGTGCCATCAGGCCGGGACAGGGATTCGACGAGCAGTACTTC. As protein: CAIRPGQGFDEQYF.

J is TRBJ2-5 and V is TRBV12-3 or TRBV12-4, with 13 bases fitting TRBD2. After removal of 1 base from V and 1 base from J, the junction contained 3 bases not matched to a gene. This CDR3 has 17 amino acids. The CDR3 DNA sequence: TGTGCCAGCAGTTTAGGACTAGCGGGGGGCTTCCAAGAGACCCAGTACTTC. Protein product: CASSLGLAGGFQETQYF.

The chain combines TRBV28 with TRBJ2-6; D unclear. The V end lost 4 bases, the J end lost 6 bases, and 4 bases lay between the germline ends. Germline CDR1 reads MDHEN; CDR2 reads SYDVKM. This CDR3 contains 12 residues. The CDR3 loop is CASSWAANVLTF. The CDR3 DNA is TGTGCCAGCAGTTGGGCGGCCAACGTCCTGACTTTC. The variable domain in full, completed from reference TRBV28 and TRBJ2-6, reads DVKVTQSSRYLVKRTGEKVFLECVQDMDHENMFWYRQDPGLGLRLIYFSYDVKMKEKGDIPEGYSVSREKKERFSLILESASTNQTSMYLCASSWAANVLTFGAGSRLTVL.

This clonotype came up a few times. This chain joins TRBV27 and TRBJ2-1; D is perhaps TRBD2 (6 bases). The CDR3 consists of 17 residues. V lost 4 bases and J lost 2, with 18 bases in between. Germline V lookup: CDR1 MNHEY, CDR2 SMNVEV (reference sequence). The CDR3 DNA is TGTGCCAGCAGTTCTTCATGGGGGGACGTCCCCTACAATGAGCAGTTCTTC. This codes for CASSSSWGDVPYNEQFF.

As for this clonotype: One base away lies a much larger clone, so this may be a sequencing read error. J is TRBJ2-7 and V is TRBV20-1; D is possibly TRBD2 (7 bases). Trimming took off 1 base at V and 2 bases at J, with 21 bases between the two ends. CDR1 DFQATT and CDR2 SNEGSKA come from the germline V gene (reference sequence). The CDR3 loop spans 17 amino acids. CDR3: CSARGGGGRAGPYEQYF. The CDR3 bases are TGCAGTGCTAGAGGAGGGGGGGGACGAGCGGGACCCTACGAGCAGTACTTC.

Only a few counts were recorded for this clonotype. V gene TRBV28 combines with J gene TRBJ2-1; D may be TRBD1 (5 bases). The CDR3 contains 15 residues. In germline, CDR1 is MDHEN, CDR2 SYDVKM. Between the trimmed V and J ends, which lost 6 bases and 0 bases, there was a span of 12 bases. CDR3 residues: CASRYSDSSYNEQFF. In DNA form, the CDR3 reads TGTGCCAGCAGGTATTCCGACAGCTCCTACAATGAGCAGTTCTTC.

The genes are TRBV29-1 and TRBJ1-5, with unresolved D. V was shortened by 4 bases and J by 0 bases, with 7 bases between the two germline ends. This CDR3 spans 13 amino acids. Germline values: CDR1 SQVTM, CDR2 ANQGSEA. The CDR3 is CSVGDLSNQPQHF. The CDR3 DNA follows: TGCAGCGTTGGGGATCTTAGCAATCAGCCCCAGCATTTT.

The chain links TRBV6-5 to TRBJ2-6, with 10 bases matching TRBD2. CDR3 length equals 16 residues. Germline CDR1 and CDR2: MNHEY and SVGAGI. The J segment lost 0 bases and the V segment lost 6 bases, leaving 2 bases of the junction unmatched. The CDR3: CASSQRGGSGANVLTF. The CDR3 region has the DNA TGTGCCAGCAGCCAGCGGGGGGGCTCTGGGGCCAACGTCCTGACTTTC.

The chain is built from TRBV9 and TRBJ2-7, with 9 nucleotides matching TRBD2. The J call may be mistaken, given a closer DNA end match to TRBJ2-5. The CDR3 consists of 14 residues. Germline CDR1 and CDR2: SGDLS and YYNGEE. The CDR3 DNA reads as TGTGCCAGCAGTTTTAGCGGGGGTCGGGAGACCCAGTACTTC. It encodes CASSFSGGRETQYF.

The chain employs TRBV5-1 and TRBJ2-1, with 9 bases that match TRBD1. The length of the CDR3 is 14 residues. V lost 0 bases, J lost 7 bases, and 2 bases stayed unmatched. In germline, CDR1 is SGHRS, CDR2 YFSETQ. The CDR3 reads CASSLEDRGNEQFF. In nucleotides, the CDR3 is TGCGCCAGCAGCTTGGAAGACAGGGGGAATGAGCAGTTCTTC.

This chain joins TRBV6-5 and TRBJ2-7; D is perhaps TRBD1 or TRBD2 (5 bases each). Trimming left V 4 bases short and J 3 bases short, with 22 bases between. CDR1 MNHEY and CDR2 SVGAGI come from the germline V gene. The length of the CDR3 is 17 residues. The CDR3 sequence is CASSSPPLGMGRYEQYF. CDR3 DNA: TGTGCCAGCAGTTCGCCTCCCCTCGGGATGGGGCGCTACGAGCAGTACTTC.

As concerns this clonotype: This likely came from a read error, as a far larger clone is one base away. The genes are TRBV7-2 and TRBJ2-3; unclear D gene. The CDR3 runs 12 residues. From germline, CDR1 is SGHTA and CDR2 FQGNSA. The CDR3 is CANSPPGDTQYF. The CDR3 nucleotides read TGTGCCAACAGCCCGCCCGGGGATACGCAGTATTTT.

V usage is TRBV29-1 and J usage is TRBJ2-1, with a weak D call TRBD1 (6 bases). The V gene's germline CDR1 is SQVTM and CDR2 ANQGSEA. CDR3 size: 13 residues. Trimming left V 6 bases short and J 10 bases short, with 19 bases between. Written as DNA, the CDR3 is TGCAGCGTCGGAGCCTCAGGGGATCGCGAGCAGTTCTTC. It translates to CSVGASGDREQFF.

The chain couples TRBV6-5 to TRBJ2-4; unclear D gene. The CDR3 runs to 15 residues. Germline V CDR1 and CDR2: MNHEY, SVGAGI. Trimming removed 6 bases at V and 3 bases at J, with 15 bases between. The CDR3 loop is CASSQEGIYKNIQYF. CDR3 DNA: TGTGCCAGCAGCCAGGAAGGTATCTACAAAAACATTCAGTACTTC.

The rearrangement uses TRBV7-2 and TRBJ2-1; D may match TRBD1 or TRBD2 (5 bases each). CDR1 SGHTA and CDR2 FQGNSA come from the germline V gene. CDR3 length: 15 residues. Trimming removed 2 bases at V and 4 bases at J, with 12 bases between. The CDR3 region is CASSLTRDQYNEQFF. CDR3 DNA: TGTGCCAGCAGCTTAACCCGGGACCAATACAATGAGCAGTTCTTC. The full variable domain, with the rest looked up from reference TRBV7-2 and TRBJ2-1, is GAGVSQSPSNKVTEKGKDVELRCDPISGHTALYWYRQSLGQGLEFLIYFQGNSAPDKSGLPSDRFSAERTGGSVSTLTIQRTQQEDSAVYLCASSLTRDQYNEQFFGPGTRLTVL.

The gene calls are TRBV19 and TRBJ1-4; D remains unclear. V was trimmed by 2 bases and J by 0 bases, leaving 10 bases between them. Germline V gives CDR1 LNHDA, CDR2 SQIVND (reference sequence). The CDR3 has 16 amino acids. The CDR3 region is CASSITRGATNEKLFF. CDR3 DNA sequence: TGTGCCAGTAGTATAACCCGGGGAGCAACTAATGAAAAACTGTTTTTT.

About this clonotype itself: A read error is possible here, since a much larger clone lies one base away. The rearrangement joins TRBV20-1 to TRBJ2-1; the D is unclear. V lost 3 bases and J lost 13, with 13 bases in between. CDR1 and CDR2 from the germline V gene are DFQATT and SNEGSKA (reference sequence). This CDR3 comprises 11 residues. The CDR3 loop is CSASSLETQFF. CDR3 sequence (DNA): TGCAGTGCTAGCAGTCTGGAGACCCAGTTCTTC.

The rearrangement joins TRBV7-2 to TRBJ1-2, with 7 bases fitting TRBD1. Germline V gives CDR1 SGHTA, CDR2 FQGNSA. The ends lost 5 bases at V and 6 bases at J; junction bases unmatched: 12. The length of the CDR3 is 15 residues. CDR3 sequence: CASSTRGGLWDGYTF. The CDR3 nucleotides are TGTGCCAGCAGCACCAGGGGGGGTCTCTGGGATGGCTACACCTTC.

V and J are TRBV28 and TRBJ2-5, with D unclear. The CDR3 extends over 15 amino acids. V was trimmed by 9 bases and J by 1 base, leaving 18 bases between them. Germline-derived CDR1 and CDR2 are MDHEN and SYDVKM. The CDR3 sequence: CASSPSFFRQETQYF. CDR3 sequence (DNA): TGTGCCAGTAGCCCAAGCTTCTTCCGCCAAGAGACCCAGTACTTC.

The V call is TRBV29-1, the J call TRBJ1-3; the D gene is possibly TRBD1 (6 bases). CDR1 and CDR2 from the germline V gene are SQVTM and ANQGSEA. The V end was cut by 5 bases, the J end by 9 bases, with 23 bases between. The CDR3 sequence is 15 residues long. Here the CDR3 reads CSVKFTGQPGGTIYF. In nucleotides, the CDR3 is TGCAGCGTTAAGTTTACAGGGCAGCCTGGAGGCACCATATATTTT. Full variable domain (remainder filled in from reference TRBV29-1 and TRBJ1-3): SAVISQKPSRDICQRGTSLTIQCQVDSQVTMMFWYRQQPGQSLTLIATANQGSEATYESGFVIDKFPISRPNLTFSTLTVSNMSPEDSSIYLCSVKFTGQPGGTIYFGEGSWLTVV.

This chain links TRBV28 with TRBJ2-7, with D tentatively TRBD1 (6 bases). Per the germline V gene, CDR1 is MDHEN and CDR2 is SYDVKM. V was shortened by 5 bases and J by 3 bases, with 17 bases between the two germline ends. This CDR3 region has 15 residues. The CDR3 sequence: CASSRVTTGIYEQYF. CDR3 bases: TGTGCCAGCAGTCGAGTCACTACAGGGATCTACGAGCAGTACTTC.

CDR3 region: CASSPSHRRSTDTQYF. CDR3 sequence (DNA): TGCGCCAGCAGCCCGTCGCACAGGCGAAGCACAGATACGCAGTATTTT. The rearrangement joins TRBV4-1 to TRBJ2-3, with TRBD1 as a possible D gene (5 bases). The V gene's germline CDR1 is MGHRA and CDR2 YSYEKL. The CDR3 totals 16 residues. Between the trimmed V and J ends, which lost 4 bases and 0 bases, there was a span of 14 bases.

J is TRBJ1-2 and V is TRBV4-1; 9 nucleotides agree with TRBD1. Germline lookup yields CDR1 MGHRA and CDR2 YSYEKL. Germline trimming cut 4 bases from V and 5 bases from J; bases unmatched to any gene: 11. CDR3 size: 16 residues. The DNA of the CDR3 is TGCGCCAGCAGCCTCATACAGGGGGCAGACGGGTATGGCTACACCTTC. Its protein product is CASSLIQGADGYGYTF.